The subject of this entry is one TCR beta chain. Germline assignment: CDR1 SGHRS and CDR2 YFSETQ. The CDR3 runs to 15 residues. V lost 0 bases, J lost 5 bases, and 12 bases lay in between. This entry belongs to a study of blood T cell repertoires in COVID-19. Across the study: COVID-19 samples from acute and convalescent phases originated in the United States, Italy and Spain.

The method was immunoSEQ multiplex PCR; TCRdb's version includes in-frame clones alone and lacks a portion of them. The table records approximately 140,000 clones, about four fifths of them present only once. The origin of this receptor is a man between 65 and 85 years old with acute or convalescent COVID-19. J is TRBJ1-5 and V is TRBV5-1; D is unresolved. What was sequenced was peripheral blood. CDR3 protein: CASSLGGGLDQPQHF. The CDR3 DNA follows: TGCGCCAGCAGCTTGGGAGGTGGGTTGGATCAGCCCCAGCATTTT.